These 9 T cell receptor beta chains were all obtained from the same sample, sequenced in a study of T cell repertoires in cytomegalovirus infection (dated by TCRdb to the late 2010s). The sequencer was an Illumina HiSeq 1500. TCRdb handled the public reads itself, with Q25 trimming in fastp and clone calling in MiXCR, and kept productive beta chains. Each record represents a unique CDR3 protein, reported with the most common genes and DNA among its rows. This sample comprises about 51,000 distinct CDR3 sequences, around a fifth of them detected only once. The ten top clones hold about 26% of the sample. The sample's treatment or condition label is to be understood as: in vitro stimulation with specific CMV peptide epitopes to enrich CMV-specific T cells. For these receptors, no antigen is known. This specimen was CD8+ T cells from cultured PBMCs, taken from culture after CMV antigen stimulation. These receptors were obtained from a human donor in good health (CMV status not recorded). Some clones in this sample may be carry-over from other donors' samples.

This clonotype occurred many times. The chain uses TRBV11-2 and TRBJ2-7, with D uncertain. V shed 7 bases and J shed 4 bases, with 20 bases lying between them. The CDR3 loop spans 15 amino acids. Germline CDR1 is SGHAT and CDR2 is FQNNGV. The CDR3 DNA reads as TGTGCCAGCACTGGTGGACCGGGCCGACCTTACGAGCAGTACTTC. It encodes CASTGGPGRPYEQYF.

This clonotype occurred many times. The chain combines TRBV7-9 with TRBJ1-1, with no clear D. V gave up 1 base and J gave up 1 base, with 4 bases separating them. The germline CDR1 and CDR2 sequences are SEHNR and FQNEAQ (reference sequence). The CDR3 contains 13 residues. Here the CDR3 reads CASSLGENTEAFF. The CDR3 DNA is TGTGCCAGCAGCTTAGGTGAGAACACTGAAGCTTTCTTT.

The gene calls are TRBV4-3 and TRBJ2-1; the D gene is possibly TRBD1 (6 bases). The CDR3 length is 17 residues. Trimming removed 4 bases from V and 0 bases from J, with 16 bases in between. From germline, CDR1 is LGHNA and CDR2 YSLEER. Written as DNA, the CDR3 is TGCGCCAGCAGCCCGGCAGGGGATAGCGCCTCCTACAATGAGCAGTTCTTC. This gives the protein CASSPAGDSASYNEQFF.

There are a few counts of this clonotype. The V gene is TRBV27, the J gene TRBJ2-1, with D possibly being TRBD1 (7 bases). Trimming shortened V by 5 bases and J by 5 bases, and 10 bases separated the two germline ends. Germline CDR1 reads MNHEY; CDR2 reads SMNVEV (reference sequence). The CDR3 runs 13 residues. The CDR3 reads CASSQGGHNEQFF. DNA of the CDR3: TGTGCCAGCAGTCAGGGGGGCCACAATGAGCAGTTCTTC.

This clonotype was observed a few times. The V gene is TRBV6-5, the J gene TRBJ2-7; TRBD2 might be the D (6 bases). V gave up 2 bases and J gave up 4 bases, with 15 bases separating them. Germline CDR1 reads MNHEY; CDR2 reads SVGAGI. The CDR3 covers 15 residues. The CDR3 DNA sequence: TGTGCCAGCAGTTACAATCCCGCGGGACCGTACGAGCAGTACTTC. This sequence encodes CASSYNPAGPYEQYF.

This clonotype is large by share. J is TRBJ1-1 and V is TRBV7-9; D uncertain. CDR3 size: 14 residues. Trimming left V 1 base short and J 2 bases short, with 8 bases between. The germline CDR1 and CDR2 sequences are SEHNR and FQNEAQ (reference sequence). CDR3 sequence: CASSLGTGNTEAFF. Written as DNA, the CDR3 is TGTGCCAGCAGCTTAGGTACTGGTAACACTGAAGCTTTCTTT. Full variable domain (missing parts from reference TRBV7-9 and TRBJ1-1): DTGVSQNPRHKITKRGQNVTFRCDPISEHNRLYWYRQTLGQGPEFLTYFQNEAQLEKSRLLSDRFSAERPKGSFSTLEIQRTEQGDSAMYLCASSLGTGNTEAFFGQGTRLTVV.

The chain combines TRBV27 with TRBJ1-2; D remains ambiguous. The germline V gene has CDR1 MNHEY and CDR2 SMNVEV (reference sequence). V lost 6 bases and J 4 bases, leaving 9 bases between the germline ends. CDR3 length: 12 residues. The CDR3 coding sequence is TGTGCCAGCAGCTCCGCTGGCTATGGCTACACCTTC. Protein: CASSSAGYGYTF.

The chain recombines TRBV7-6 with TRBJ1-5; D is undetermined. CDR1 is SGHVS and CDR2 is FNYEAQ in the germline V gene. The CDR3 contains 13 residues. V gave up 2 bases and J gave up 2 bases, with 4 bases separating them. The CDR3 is CASSLSGNQPQHF. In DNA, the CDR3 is TGTGCCAGCAGCTTAAGCGGCAATCAGCCCCAGCATTTT.

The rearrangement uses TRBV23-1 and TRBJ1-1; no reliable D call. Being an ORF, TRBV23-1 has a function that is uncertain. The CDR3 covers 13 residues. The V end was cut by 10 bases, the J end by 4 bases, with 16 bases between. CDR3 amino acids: CATVLRVSTEAFF. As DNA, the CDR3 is TGCGCCACCGTATTGAGGGTCTCCACTGAAGCTTTCTTT.